This T cell receptor beta chain was identified in a study of neurological immune-mediated disorders. Points from the study as a whole: There were no CDR3 amino acid sequences shared by expanded clones across subjects, a result suggesting private repertoires in all groups. The highest TCR clonal expansion occurred in HTLV-1-associated myelopathy; multiple sclerosis fell below healthy controls.

The length of the CDR3 is 13 residues. CDR1 and CDR2 (germline): SGHRS, YFSETQ. V lost 5 bases and J lost 6; bases outside the gene matches: 6. Time point of the sample: longitudinal time-point 2. This clonotype has ten or more counts. Its antigen remains unknown. The authors produced cDNA by 5'RACE using 10-nucleotide random UMIs. Every sequencing run generated in excess of 160 million TCR-beta sequences. These sequences covered 15-18 subjects. TCRdb used MiXCR to reprocess the 5' RACE reads, holding one entry per CDR3 protein. The sample consists of 81,000 or so distinct CDR3 sequences, 13% of them appearing once.

V usage is TRBV5-1 and J usage is TRBJ1-2; TRBD1 matches at 8 bases. Sequences were obtained from PBMCs. The sequence derives from a female donor with HTLV-1-associated myelopathy (HAM/TSP). CDR3: CASSSDRVHGYTF. CDR3 nucleotides: TGCGCCAGCAGTTCGGACAGGGTGCATGGCTACACCTTC.